This T cell receptor (beta chain) was identified during a study of glioma-infiltrating T cells. This clonotype was observed a few times. Its antigen is still unknown. A much larger clone sits a single nucleotide away, making a read error possible. TCR alpha and beta CDR3 regions were amplified from RNA using iRepertoire nested multiplex PCR. For one-step reverse transcription and amplification, about 85-400 ng of tissue mRNA or PBMC total RNA was used. MiXCR was run by TCRdb on the multiplex PCR reads, yielding one entry per CDR3 protein. The sample carries 90,000 to 100,000 distinct CDR3 sequences, 35% to 45% recorded once. Study results and caveats: CDR3 overlap between tissue and blood was very small. Gliomas, especially low-grade, showed above-expected tissue-blood divergence; non-neoplastic patients showed below.

The germline CDR1 and CDR2 sequences are LGHNA and YSLEER. CDR3 length: 13 amino acids. The V end lost 1 base, the J end lost 9 bases, and 12 bases lay between the germline ends. The V call is TRBV4-3, the J call TRBJ2-5, with D unclear. Sequenced: glioma tissue, nonneoplastic brain tissue, or PBMCs (not recorded which). This clonotype was sampled from a human donor with low-grade glioma or glioblastoma, undergoing nonglioma brain surgery, or in good health (not recorded which). CDR3 in DNA: TGCGCCAGCAGCCAAGGATTGGGATTGGCCCAGTACTTC. Its translation is CASSQGLGLAQYF.